The TCR beta chain described here comes from a study of post-analysis software for immune sequencing data. Findings and limits, study-wide: Five or six TRBV segments, TRBV5-6, TRBV5-1 and TRBV20-1 among them, were found more frequent in patients than controls.

TCR beta cDNA libraries had unique molecular identifiers. TCRdb reprocessed the PCR reads via MiXCR and lists one record per CDR3 protein. The sample holds around 770,000 distinct CDR3 sequences, around 45% seen once. V dropped 8 bases and J dropped 9; count of bases not matched to a gene: 20. Germline assignment: CDR1 SNHLY and CDR2 FYNNEI. CDR3 size: 18 residues. Concerning this clonotype: Its antigen is not known.

This sequence joins TRBV2 and TRBJ2-1, with 12 bases fitting TRBD2. The sequence came from a girl aged 10 to 17 with multiple sclerosis. Sample: blood. The CDR3 sequence: CASFPTDLLAGGAPEQFF. CDR3 sequence (DNA): TGTGCCAGCTTCCCGACCGACTTACTAGCGGGAGGAGCGCCTGAGCAGTTCTTC.